This T cell receptor beta chain originates from a study of beta chain features in type 1 diabetes. Every donor had blood drawn once into heparin, 100 to 150 mL on average. This clone was seen a handful of times. Its matching antigen is unknown. The investigators reverse transcribed all of the isolated RNA, so they sequenced expressed TCRB transcripts. Assay used: immunoSEQ multiplex PCR; TCRdb lists only in-frame clones, some missing. The sample yields about 930,000 clones, around a sixth seen once. Study-level results: Cells with high TCR expression could be over-represented when cDNA is sequenced.

The sequence derives from a woman aged 18-29 years in good health. Sequencing was performed on naive CD4+ T cells from blood.

The CDR3: CASSPLQSGRYGYTF. The CDR3 nucleotides read TGTGCCAGCAGCCCCTTACAATCTGGAAGATATGGCTACACCTTC. The chain carries TRBV5-6 and TRBJ1-2; D ambiguous. The V gene lost 4 bases and the J gene lost 5 bases, with 18 bases spanning the gap. CDR3 length equals 15 residues. The V gene's germline CDR1 is SGHDT and CDR2 YYEEEE.